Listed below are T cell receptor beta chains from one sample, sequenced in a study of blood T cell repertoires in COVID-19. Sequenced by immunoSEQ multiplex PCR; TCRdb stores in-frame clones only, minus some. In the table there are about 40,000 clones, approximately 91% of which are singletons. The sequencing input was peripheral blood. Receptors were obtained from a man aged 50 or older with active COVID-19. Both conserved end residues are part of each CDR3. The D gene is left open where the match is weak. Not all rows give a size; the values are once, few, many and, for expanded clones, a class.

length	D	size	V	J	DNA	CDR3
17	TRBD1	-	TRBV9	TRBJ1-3	TGTGCCAGCAGCGGGAGGGCGGAGGGGGCGGCTGGAAACACCATATATTTT	CASSGRAEGAAGNTIYF
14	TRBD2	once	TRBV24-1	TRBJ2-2	TGTGCCGCCCAGGCGGGAGGGCCCACCGGGGAGCTGTTTTTT	CAAQAGGPTGELFF
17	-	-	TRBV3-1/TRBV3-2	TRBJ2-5	TGTGCCAGCAGCGAAGGGCTTGAATGGAGGGGAGCAGAGACCCAGTACTTC	CASSEGLEWRGAETQYF
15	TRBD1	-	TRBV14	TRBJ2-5	TGTGCCAGCAGCCCCCGGACAGGGAATACGGAGACCCAGTACTTC	CASSPRTGNTETQYF
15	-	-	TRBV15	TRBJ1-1	TGTGCCACCAGCAGAGGGGCGGGGCGAACGGCTGAAGCTTTCTTT	CATSRGAGRTAEAFF
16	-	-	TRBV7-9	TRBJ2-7	TGTGCCAGCAGCTTAATGGGGTCGGGGAGCTCCTACGAGCAGTACTTC	CASSLMGSGSSYEQYF
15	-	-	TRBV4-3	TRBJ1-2	TGCGCCAGCAGCCCGCGTAAGCGGCAGAACTATGGCTACACCTTC	CASSPRKRQNYGYTF
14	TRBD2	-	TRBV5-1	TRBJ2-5	TGCGCCAGCAGCTTGGCTAGCGGGAGTGAGACCCAGTACTTC	CASSLASGSETQYF
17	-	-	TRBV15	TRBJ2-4	TGTGCCACCAGCAGAGATAGCTCCCTAGTAGCCAAAAACATTCAGTACTTC	CATSRDSSLVAKNIQYF
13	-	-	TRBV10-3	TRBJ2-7	TGTGCCATCAGTGAGTCGGGCCGCTACGAGCAGTACTTC	CAISESGRYEQYF
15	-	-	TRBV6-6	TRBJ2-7	TGTGCCAGCAGTTACCCAGCCCGGGAAAGCTACGAGCAGTACTTC	CASSYPARESYEQYF
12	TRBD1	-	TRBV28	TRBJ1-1	TGTGCCAGCAGGGACAGGGGGATTGAAGCTTTCTTT	CASRDRGIEAFF
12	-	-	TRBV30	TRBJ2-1	TGTGCCTGGAGGTACTCCTACAATGAGCAGTTCTTC	CAWRYSYNEQFF
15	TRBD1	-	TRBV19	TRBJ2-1	TGTGCCAGTAGTACACCCGGGACAGACTACAATGAGCAGTTCTTC	CASSTPGTDYNEQFF
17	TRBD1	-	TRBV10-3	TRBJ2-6	TGTGCCATCAGTGAGCCCAGGACAGGACCTGGGGCCAACGTCCTGACTTTC	CAISEPRTGPGANVLTF
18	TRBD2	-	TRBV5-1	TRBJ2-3	TGCGCCAGCAGCTTGGCCGGGACTAGCGGGAGTCATACAGATACGCAGTATTTT	CASSLAGTSGSHTDTQYF
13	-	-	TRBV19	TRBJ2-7	TGTGCCAGTAGTATGGGAGTGGTATACGAGCAGTACTTC	CASSMGVVYEQYF
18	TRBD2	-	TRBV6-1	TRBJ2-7	TGTGCCAGCAGTGGACTAGAGAGGGTAGCGGGAGTTTTCTACGAGCAGTACTTC	CASSGLERVAGVFYEQYF
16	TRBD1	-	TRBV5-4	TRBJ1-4	TGTGCCAGCAGCCCCTCCGGGACAGGGAAGAAGGAAAAACTGTTTTTT	CASSPSGTGKKEKLFF
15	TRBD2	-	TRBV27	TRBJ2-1	TGTGCCAGCAGTTTGGCGGGAGGGTCCTACAATGAGCAGTTCTTC	CASSLAGGSYNEQFF
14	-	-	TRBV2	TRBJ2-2	TGTGCCAGCACCCGACAGAGGAACACCGGGGAGCTGTTTTTT	CASTRQRNTGELFF
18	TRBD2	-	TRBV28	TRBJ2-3	TGTGCCAGCAGTTTTAAGCTCGAAGTTAGCGGGATCAGAGATACGCAGTATTTT	CASSFKLEVSGIRDTQYF
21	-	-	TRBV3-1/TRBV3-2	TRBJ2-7	TGTGCCAGCAGCCAAGATGTCCGGGTAGGCCTAAAAGGAGGTAGGCAGTACGAGCAGTACTTC	CASSQDVRVGLKGGRQYEQYF
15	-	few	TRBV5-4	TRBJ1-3	TGTGCCAGCAGACCCGGTGGAGAAGCAGGAAACACCATATATTTT	CASRPGGEAGNTIYF
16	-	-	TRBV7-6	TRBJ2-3	TGTGCCAGCAGCTCATGGGTAGCGTCCTCCACAGATACGCAGTATTTT	CASSSWVASSTDTQYF
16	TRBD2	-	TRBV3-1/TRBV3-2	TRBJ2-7	TGTGCCAGCAGCCCACCCGGACTAGCGGGAACCTACGAGCAGTACTTC	CASSPPGLAGTYEQYF
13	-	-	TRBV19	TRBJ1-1	TGTGCCAGTAGCGGGGGAGGGTTCGCTGAAGCTTTCTTT	CASSGGGFAEAFF
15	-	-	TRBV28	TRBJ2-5	TGTGCCAGCAGGGAGGGTGGGTTAAGTGGGGAGACCCAGTACTTC	CASREGGLSGETQYF
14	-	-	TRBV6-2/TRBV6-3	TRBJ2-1	TGTGCCAGCAGTTACGCCCTGAGTTACAATGAGCAGTTCTTC	CASSYALSYNEQFF
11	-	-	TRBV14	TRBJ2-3	TGTGCCAGCAGCCAAGTCTATACGCAGTATTTT	CASSQVYTQYF
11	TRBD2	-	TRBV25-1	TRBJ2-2	TGTGCCACCGGGAGGGGGGGGGAGCTGTTTTTT	CATGRGGELFF
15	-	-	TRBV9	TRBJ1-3	TGTGCCAGCAGCACCCCAGGGGCCTCTGGAAACACCATATATTTT	CASSTPGASGNTIYF
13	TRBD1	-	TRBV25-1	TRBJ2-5	TGTGCCAGCAGTGGGGACAGCCAAGAGACCCAGTACTTC	CASSGDSQETQYF
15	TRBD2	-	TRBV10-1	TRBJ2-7	TGCGCCAGCAGTACGGGACTAGCGGGAGGGAATGAGCAGTACTTC	CASSTGLAGGNEQYF
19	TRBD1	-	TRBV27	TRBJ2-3	TGTGCCAGCAGTTTCAGGGGGCGTTTTAGATGCGTTCGGACAGATACGCAGTATTTT	CASSFRGRFRCVRTDTQYF
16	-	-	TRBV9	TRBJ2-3	TGTGCCAGCAGCCCCTGGGGGGGGGCCCCCACAGATACGCAGTATTTT	CASSPWGGAPTDTQYF
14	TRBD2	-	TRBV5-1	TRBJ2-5	TGCGCCAGCAGCATAGCGGGAGCGGTTGAGACCCAGTACTTC	CASSIAGAVETQYF
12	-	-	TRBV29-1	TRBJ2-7	TGCAGCGTTGAAGAAGGAGGCTACGAGCAGTACTTC	CSVEEGGYEQYF
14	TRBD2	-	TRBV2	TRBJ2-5	TGTGCCAGCTCCTTCGGGAGGGCGCAAGAGACCCAGTACTTC	CASSFGRAQETQYF
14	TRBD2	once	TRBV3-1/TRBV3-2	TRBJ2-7	TGTGCCAGCAGCCCAGCGGGAGTGGCCTACGAGCAGTACTTC	CASSPAGVAYEQYF